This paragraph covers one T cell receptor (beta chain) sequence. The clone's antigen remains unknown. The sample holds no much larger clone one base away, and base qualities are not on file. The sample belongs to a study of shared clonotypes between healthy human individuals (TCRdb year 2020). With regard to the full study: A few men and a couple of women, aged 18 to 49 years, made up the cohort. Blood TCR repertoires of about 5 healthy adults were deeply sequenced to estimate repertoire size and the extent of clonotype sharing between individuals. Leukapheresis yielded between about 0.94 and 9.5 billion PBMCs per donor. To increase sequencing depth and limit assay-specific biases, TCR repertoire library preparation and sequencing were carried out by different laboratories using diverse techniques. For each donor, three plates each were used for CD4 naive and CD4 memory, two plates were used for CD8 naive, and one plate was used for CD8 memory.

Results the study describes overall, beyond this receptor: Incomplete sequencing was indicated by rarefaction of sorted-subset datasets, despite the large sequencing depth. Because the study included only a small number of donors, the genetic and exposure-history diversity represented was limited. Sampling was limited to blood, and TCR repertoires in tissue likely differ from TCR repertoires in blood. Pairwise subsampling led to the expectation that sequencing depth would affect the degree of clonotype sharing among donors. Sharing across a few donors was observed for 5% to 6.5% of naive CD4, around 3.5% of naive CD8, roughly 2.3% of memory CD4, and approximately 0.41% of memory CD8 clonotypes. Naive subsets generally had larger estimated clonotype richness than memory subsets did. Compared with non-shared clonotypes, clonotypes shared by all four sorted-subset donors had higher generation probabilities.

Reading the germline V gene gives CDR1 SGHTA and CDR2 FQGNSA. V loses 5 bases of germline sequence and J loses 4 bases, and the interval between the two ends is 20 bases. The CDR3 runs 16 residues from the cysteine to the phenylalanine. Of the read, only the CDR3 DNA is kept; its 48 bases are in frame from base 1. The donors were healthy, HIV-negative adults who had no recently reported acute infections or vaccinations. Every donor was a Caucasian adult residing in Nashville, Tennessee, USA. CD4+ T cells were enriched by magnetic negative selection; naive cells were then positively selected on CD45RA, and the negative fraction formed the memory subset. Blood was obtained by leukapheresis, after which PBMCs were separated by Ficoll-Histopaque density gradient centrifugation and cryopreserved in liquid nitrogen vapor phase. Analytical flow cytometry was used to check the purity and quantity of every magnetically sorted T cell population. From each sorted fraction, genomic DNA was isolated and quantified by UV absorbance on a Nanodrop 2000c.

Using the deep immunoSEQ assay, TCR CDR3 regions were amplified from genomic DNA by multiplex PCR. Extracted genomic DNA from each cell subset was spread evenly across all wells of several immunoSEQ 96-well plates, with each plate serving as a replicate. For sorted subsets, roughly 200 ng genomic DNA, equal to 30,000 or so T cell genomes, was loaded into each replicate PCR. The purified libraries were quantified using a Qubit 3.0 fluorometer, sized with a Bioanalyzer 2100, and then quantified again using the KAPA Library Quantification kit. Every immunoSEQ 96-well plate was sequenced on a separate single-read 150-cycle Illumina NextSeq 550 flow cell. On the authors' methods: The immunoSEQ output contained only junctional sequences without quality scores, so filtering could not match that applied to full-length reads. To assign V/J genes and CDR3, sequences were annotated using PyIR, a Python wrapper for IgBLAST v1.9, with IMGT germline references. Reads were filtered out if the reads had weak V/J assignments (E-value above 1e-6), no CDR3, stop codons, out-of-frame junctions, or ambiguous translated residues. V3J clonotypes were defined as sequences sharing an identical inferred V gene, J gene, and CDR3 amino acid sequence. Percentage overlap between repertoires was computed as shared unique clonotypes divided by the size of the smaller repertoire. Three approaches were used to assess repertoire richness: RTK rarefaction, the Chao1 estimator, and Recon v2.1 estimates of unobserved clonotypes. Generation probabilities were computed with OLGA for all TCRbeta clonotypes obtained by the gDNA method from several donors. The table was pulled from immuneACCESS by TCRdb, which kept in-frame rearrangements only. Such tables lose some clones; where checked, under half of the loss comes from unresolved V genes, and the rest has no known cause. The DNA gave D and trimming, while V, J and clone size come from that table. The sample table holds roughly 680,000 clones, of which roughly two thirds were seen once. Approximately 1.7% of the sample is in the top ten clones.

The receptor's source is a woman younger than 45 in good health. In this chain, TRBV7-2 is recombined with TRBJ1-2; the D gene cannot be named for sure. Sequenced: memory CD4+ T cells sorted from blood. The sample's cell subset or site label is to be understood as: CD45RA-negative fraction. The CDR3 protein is CASSGIDELGVYGYTF. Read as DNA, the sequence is TGTGCCAGCAGCGGGATCGACGAGTTGGGAGTCTATGGCTACACCTTC.